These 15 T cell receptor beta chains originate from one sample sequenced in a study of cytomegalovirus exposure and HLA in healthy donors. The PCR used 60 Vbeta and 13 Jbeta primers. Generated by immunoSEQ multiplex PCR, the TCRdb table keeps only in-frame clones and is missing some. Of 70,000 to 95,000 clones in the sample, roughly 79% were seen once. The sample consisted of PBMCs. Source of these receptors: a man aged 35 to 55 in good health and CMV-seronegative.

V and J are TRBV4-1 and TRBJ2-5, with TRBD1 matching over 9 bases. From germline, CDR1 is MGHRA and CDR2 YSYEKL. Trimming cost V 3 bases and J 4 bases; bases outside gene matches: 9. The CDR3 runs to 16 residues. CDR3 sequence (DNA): TGCGCCAGCAGCCAGGACGGGACAGGGATCTCAGAGACCCAGTACTTC. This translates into CASSQDGTGISETQYF.

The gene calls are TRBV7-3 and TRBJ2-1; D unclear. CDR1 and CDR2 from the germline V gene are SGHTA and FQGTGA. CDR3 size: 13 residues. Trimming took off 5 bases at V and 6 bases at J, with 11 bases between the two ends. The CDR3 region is CASSLYDSNEQFF. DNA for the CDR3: TGTGCCAGCAGCCTTTATGACTCCAATGAGCAGTTCTTC.

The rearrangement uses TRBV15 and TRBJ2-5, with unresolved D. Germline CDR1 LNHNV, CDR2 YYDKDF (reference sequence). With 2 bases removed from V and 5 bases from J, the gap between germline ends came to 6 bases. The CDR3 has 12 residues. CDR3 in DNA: TGTGCCACCAGCAGATACAGTGAGACCCAGTACTTC. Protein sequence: CATSRYSETQYF.

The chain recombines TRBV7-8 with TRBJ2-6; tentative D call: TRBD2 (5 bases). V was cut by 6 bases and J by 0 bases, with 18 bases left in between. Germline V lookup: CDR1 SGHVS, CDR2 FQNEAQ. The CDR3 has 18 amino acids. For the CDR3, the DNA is TGTGCCAGCAGAGGTCGCGGGCAGCCCTACTCTGGGGCCAACGTCCTGACTTTC. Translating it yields CASRGRGQPYSGANVLTF.

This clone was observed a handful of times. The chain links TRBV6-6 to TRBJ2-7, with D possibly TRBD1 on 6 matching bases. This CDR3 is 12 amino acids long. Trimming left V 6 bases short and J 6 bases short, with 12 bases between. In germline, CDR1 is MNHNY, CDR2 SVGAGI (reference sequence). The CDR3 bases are TGTGCCAGCAGCCAACAGGGTGGCGAGCAGTACTTC. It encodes CASSQQGGEQYF.

The CDR3 bases are TGTGCCAGCTCACCGCAGTGGGACAGCTACGAGCAGTACTTC. Its protein is CASSPQWDSYEQYF. This chain joins TRBV18 and TRBJ2-7; 7 nucleotides match TRBD1. Germline V lookup: CDR1 KGHSH, CDR2 LQKENI. The CDR3 covers 14 residues. With 3 bases clipped from V and 3 bases from J, the junction kept 5 bases outside the gene matches.

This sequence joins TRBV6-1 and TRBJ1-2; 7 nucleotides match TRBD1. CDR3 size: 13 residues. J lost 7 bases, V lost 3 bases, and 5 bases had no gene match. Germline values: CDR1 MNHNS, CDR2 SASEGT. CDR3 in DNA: TGTGCCAGCAGTGAGGGGACAGAAAGTGGCTACACCTTC. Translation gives CASSEGTESGYTF.

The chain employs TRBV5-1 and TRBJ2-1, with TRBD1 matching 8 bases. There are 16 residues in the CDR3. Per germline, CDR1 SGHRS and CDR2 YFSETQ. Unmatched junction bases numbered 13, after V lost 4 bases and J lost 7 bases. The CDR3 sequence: CASSTLTGALGNEQFF. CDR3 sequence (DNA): TGCGCCAGCAGCACCCTGACAGGGGCCCTTGGGAATGAGCAGTTCTTC.

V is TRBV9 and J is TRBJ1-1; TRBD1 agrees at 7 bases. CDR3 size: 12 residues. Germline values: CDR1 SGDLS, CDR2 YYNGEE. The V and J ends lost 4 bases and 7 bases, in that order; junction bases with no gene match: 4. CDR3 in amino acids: CASSPQGGEAFF. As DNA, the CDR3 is TGTGCCAGCAGCCCCCAGGGGGGTGAAGCTTTCTTT.

CDR3 sequence reads: CASSTPYGSGANVLTF. Written as DNA, the CDR3 is TGTGCCAGTAGTACCCCCTATGGCTCTGGGGCCAACGTCCTGACTTTC. The chain joins TRBV19 to TRBJ2-6; D remains ambiguous. The CDR3 spans 16 residues. V was clipped by 4 bases and J by 0 bases, with 10 bases between them. Germline V gene lookup returns CDR1 LNHDA and CDR2 SQIVND (reference sequence).

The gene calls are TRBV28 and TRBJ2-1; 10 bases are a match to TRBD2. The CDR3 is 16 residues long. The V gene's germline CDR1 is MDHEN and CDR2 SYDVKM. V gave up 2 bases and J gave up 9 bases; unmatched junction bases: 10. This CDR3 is CASSLASSGSRSEQFF. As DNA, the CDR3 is TGTGCCAGCAGTTTAGCCTCTAGCGGGAGTCGGAGTGAGCAGTTCTTC.

This CDR3 reads CASSLAWAGREQETQYF. CDR3 sequence (DNA): TGCGCCAGCAGCTTGGCCTGGGCAGGGAGGGAACAAGAGACCCAGTACTTC. The V gene is TRBV5-1, the J gene TRBJ2-5, with TRBD2 matching 7 bases. In germline, CDR1 is SGHRS, CDR2 YFSETQ. The CDR3 runs 17 residues. The V gene end was trimmed by 0 bases and the J gene end by 2 bases; junction bases not matched to a gene: 10.

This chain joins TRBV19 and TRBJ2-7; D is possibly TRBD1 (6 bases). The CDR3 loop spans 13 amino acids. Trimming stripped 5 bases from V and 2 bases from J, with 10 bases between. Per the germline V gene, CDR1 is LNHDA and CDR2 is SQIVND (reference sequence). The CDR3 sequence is CASSPDRTYEQYF. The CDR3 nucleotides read TGTGCCAGTAGTCCCGACAGGACCTACGAGCAGTACTTC.

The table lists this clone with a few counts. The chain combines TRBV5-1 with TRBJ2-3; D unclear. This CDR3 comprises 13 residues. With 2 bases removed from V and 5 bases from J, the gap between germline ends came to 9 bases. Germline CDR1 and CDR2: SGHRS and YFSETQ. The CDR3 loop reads CASSFTKEDTQYF. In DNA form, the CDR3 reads TGCGCCAGCAGCTTTACTAAGGAAGATACGCAGTATTTT.

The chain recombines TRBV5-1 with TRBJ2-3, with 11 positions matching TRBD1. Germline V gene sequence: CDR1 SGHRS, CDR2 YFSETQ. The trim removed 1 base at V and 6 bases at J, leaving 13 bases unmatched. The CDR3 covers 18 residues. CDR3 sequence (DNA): TGCGCCAGCAGCTTGAGGGGACCGGGACAGGGGGAAGGGGATACGCAGTATTTT. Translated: CASSLRGPGQGEGDTQYF.